Listed below are T cell receptor beta chains from one sample, sequenced in a study of blood T cell repertoires in COVID-19. The repertoire was sequenced with immunoSEQ multiplex PCR; TCRdb's copy has only in-frame clones and lacks some. The sample consists of fewer than 120,000 clones, about four fifths of them appearing once. Sequencing input: peripheral blood. Every receptor here comes from a woman between 55 and 75 years old with acute or convalescent COVID-19. The CDR3 runs from the conserved cysteine through the conserved F or W. D genes are given only for firm matches. The size field is filled for only some rows; it gives once, few, many or a size class.

>TRBD1|.|TRBV12-3/TRBV12-4|TRBJ1-2
TGTGCCAGCAGTTCTCAGGGGGCGGGGGGCTACACCTTC
CASSSQGAGGYTF
>.|.|TRBV13|TRBJ2-7
TGTGCCAGCAGCTTTTTTTCGATCAGCGAGCAGTACTTC
CASSFFSISEQYF
>TRBD1|few|TRBV4-1|TRBJ1-2
TGCGCCAGCAGCCAAGCCCCGGGACAGGATTATGGCTACACCTTC
CASSQAPGQDYGYTF
>.|.|TRBV15|TRBJ1-1
TGTGCCACCAGCAGTTCCGCGAGCAGGGCCTTTGATAACACTGAAGCTTTCTTT
CATSSSASRAFDNTEAFF
>.|.|TRBV28|TRBJ1-5
TGTGCCAGCATCGCACAAGATTATCAGCCCCAGCATTTT
CASIAQDYQPQHF
>.|.|TRBV6-2/TRBV6-3|TRBJ2-1
TGTGCCAGCAGCCCCTCTGTCGGTGTCTACAATGAGCAGTTCTTC
CASSPSVGVYNEQFF
>.|.|TRBV19|TRBJ2-7
TGTGCCAGTAGTATAGGGCGGGGCCCCTACGAGCAGTACTTC
CASSIGRGPYEQYF
>TRBD1|.|TRBV24-1|TRBJ2-2
TGTGCCACCAGTGACCCTGCGGAGACAGGGGGCTACACCGGGGAGCTGTTTTTT
CATSDPAETGGYTGELFF
>.|.|TRBV4-2|TRBJ1-1
TGTGCCAGCACCGCAAGGGGAGGGGCGTCGGGCACTGAAGCTTTCTTT
CASTARGGASGTEAFF
>.|.|TRBV9|TRBJ2-1
TGTGCCAGCAGCGCTCCCCGCGGGGGCTATAGCTCCTACAATGAGCAGTTCTTC
CASSAPRGGYSSYNEQFF
>.|few|TRBV6-5|TRBJ1-6
TGTGCCAGCAGTTACTCCGATAAAACATCACCCCTCCACTTT
CASSYSDKTSPLHF
>.|.|TRBV7-9|TRBJ2-7
TGTGCCAGCAGCCCAAGGGACTGGACCTACGAGCAGTACTTC
CASSPRDWTYEQYF
>.|once|TRBV4-3|TRBJ1-4
TGCGCCAGCAGCCAAGATATATGGGGGGGGGCAACTAATGAAAAACTGTTTTTT
CASSQDIWGGATNEKLFF
>.|.|TRBV5-4|TRBJ2-3
TGTGCCAGCAGCTTGGCAGGTAGCGGTGGTTCTAGCACAGATACGCAGTATTTT
CASSLAGSGGSSTDTQYF
>TRBD1|.|TRBV10-3|TRBJ1-2
TGTGCCATCAGTGAGGACAGGACAGGGGGCTACACCTTC
CAISEDRTGGYTF
>TRBD1|.|TRBV5-5|TRBJ1-5
TGTGCCAGCAGCTTGGAACAGGGGGCATTTCAGCCCCAGCATTTT
CASSLEQGAFQPQHF
>.|.|TRBV7-3|TRBJ2-3
TGTGCCAGCAGCTCTAGCGTGGACACAGATACGCAGTATTTT
CASSSSVDTDTQYF
>TRBD1|.|TRBV10-3|TRBJ1-6
TGTGCCATCAGTGAATATTTGAGACAGGGTAATTCACCCCTCCACTTT
CAISEYLRQGNSPLHF
>.|.|TRBV4-3|TRBJ1-1
TGCGCCAGCAGCCAAGATTCCGGGGACACTGAAGCTTTCTTT
CASSQDSGDTEAFF
>TRBD1|.|TRBV5-1|TRBJ1-1
TGCGCCAGCAGCTTAAATACAGGGGTAGACACTGAAGCTTTCTTT
CASSLNTGVDTEAFF
>TRBD2|.|TRBV12-5|TRBJ2-7
TGTGCTAGTGGTTTGGTAGCGGGGATCTCCTACGAGCAGTACTTC
CASGLVAGISYEQYF
>.|once|TRBV2|TRBJ2-4
TGTGCCAGCAGTGAGTTATTGGGACTCTCAAACATTCAGTACTTC
CASSELLGLSNIQYF
>TRBD1|.|TRBV7-2|TRBJ1-2
TGTGCCAGCAGCTTAGGGACAGGGGGCCAAGGCTACACCTTC
CASSLGTGGQGYTF
>TRBD1|.|TRBV11-3|TRBJ2-2
TGTGCCAGCAGCACCGGACAGGGGACCGGGGAGCTGTTTTTT
CASSTGQGTGELFF
>TRBD1|.|TRBV27|TRBJ1-5
TGTGCCAGCAGTTTGTGGACAGGGAGCAATCAGCCCCAGCATTTT
CASSLWTGSNQPQHF
>.|once|TRBV5-8|TRBJ1-1
TGTGCCAGCAGCTCCCAGAGGGACACTGAAGCTTTCTTT
CASSSQRDTEAFF
>TRBD1|.|TRBV6-5|TRBJ2-7
TGTGCCAGCAGTTATGTGTTACAGGGGGCATGGGAGCAGTACTTC
CASSYVLQGAWEQYF
>.|.|TRBV3-1/TRBV3-2|TRBJ2-6
TGTGCCAGCAGCCAAGATTACAACGTCCTGACTTTC
CASSQDYNVLTF
>.|.|TRBV5-6|TRBJ1-1
TGTGCCAGCAGCTTGGACCAGGGGTACACTGAAGCTTTCTTT
CASSLDQGYTEAFF
>.|.|TRBV7-6|TRBJ2-7
TGTGCCAGCAGCCGGAGGAGGCCTACGACCCACGAGCAGTACTTC
CASSRRRPTTHEQYF
>.|.|TRBV6-4|TRBJ2-3
TGTGCCAGCAGCTCCGGGACTCACTTAGATACGCAGTATTTT
CASSSGTHLDTQYF
>TRBD2|.|TRBV6-5|TRBJ2-1
TGTGCTTCAGCCCTCCCCGGGGGGTACAATGAGCAGTTCTTC
CASALPGGYNEQFF
>TRBD1|.|TRBV5-1|TRBJ2-2
TGCGCCAGCAGCTTGGAACAGGGGGGCACCGGGGAGCTGTTTTTT
CASSLEQGGTGELFF
>.|.|TRBV12-3/TRBV12-4|TRBJ1-2
TGTGCCAGCAGGGATATTGGGCCCTATGGCTACACCTTC
CASRDIGPYGYTF
>.|.|TRBV10-3|TRBJ1-3
TGTGCCATCAAGGAGGGGACTAGCTCTGGAAACACCATATATTTT
CAIKEGTSSGNTIYF
>.|.|TRBV6-5|TRBJ1-1
TGTGCCAGCAGTCCCAGAAGATGGGAAGCTTTCTTT
CASSPRRWEAFF
>.|.|TRBV28|TRBJ1-6
TGTGCCAGCAGGGGGCCGGGCGTGACGAGATCACCCCTCCACTTT
CASRGPGVTRSPLHF
>.|.|TRBV30|TRBJ1-5
TGTGCCTGGAATTACGGGGGCAATCAGCCCCAGCATTTT
CAWNYGGNQPQHF
>.|.|TRBV13|TRBJ1-3
TGTGCCAGCAGCCCCGCTGTAGTAGAGTCTGGAAACACCATATATTTT
CASSPAVVESGNTIYF
>TRBD2|.|TRBV5-6|TRBJ2-1
TGTGCCAGCAGCCCTAGCGGGGGATTTCCTTACAATGAGCAGTTCTTC
CASSPSGGFPYNEQFF
>TRBD1|.|TRBV3-1/TRBV3-2|TRBJ2-5
TGTGCCAGCAGCCCGCATGTAGGGACAGCGCCAGAGACCCAGTACTTC
CASSPHVGTAPETQYF
>TRBD2|.|TRBV11-1|TRBJ2-7
TGTGCCAGCAGTCCAGGATGGGGACTAGCGTTCTTC
CASSPGWGLAFF